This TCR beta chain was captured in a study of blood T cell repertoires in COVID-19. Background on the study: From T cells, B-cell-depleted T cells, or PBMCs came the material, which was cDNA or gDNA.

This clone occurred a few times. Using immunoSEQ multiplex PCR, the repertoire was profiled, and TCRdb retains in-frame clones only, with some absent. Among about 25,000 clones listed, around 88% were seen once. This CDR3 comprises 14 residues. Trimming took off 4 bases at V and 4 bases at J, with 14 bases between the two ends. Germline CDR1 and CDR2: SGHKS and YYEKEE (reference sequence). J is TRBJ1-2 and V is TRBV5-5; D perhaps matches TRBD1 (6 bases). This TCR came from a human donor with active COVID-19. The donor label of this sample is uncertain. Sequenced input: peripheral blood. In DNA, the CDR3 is TGTGCCAGCAGCAGAAACAGGGACACCTATGGCTACACCTTC. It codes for CASSRNRDTYGYTF.